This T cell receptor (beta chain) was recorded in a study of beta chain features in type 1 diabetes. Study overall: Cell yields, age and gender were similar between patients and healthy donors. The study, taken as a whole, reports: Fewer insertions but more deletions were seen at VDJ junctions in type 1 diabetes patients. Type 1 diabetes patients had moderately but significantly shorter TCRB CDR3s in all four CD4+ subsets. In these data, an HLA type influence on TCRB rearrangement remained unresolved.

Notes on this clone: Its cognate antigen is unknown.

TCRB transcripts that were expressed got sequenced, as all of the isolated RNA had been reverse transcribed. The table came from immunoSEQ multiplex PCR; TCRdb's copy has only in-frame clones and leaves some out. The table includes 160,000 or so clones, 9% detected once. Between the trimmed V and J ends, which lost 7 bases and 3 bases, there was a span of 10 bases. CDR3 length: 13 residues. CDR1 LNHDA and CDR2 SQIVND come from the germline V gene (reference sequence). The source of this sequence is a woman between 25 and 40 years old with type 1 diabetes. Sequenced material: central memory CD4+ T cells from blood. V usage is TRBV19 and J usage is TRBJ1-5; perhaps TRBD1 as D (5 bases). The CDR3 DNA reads TGTGCCAGTAAGACAGCAGACAATCAGCCCCAGCATTTT. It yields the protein CASKTADNQPQHF.